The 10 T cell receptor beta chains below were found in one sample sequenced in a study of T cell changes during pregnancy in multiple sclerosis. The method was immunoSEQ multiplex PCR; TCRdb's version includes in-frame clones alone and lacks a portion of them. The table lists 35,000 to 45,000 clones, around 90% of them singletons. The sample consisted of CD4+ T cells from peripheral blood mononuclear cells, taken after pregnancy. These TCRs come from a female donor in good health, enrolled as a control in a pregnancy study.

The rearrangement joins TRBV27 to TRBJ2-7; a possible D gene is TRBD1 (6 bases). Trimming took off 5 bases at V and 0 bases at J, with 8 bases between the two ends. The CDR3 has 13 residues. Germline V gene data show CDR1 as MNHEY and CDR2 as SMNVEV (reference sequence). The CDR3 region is CASSTGSSYEQYF. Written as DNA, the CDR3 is TGTGCCAGCAGTACAGGGAGCTCCTACGAGCAGTACTTC.

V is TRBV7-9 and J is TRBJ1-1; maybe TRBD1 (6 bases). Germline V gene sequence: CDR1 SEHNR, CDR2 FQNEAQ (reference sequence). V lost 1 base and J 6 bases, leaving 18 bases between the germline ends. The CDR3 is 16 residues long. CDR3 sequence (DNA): TGTGCCAGCAGCTTAGGGGGGGGCAACCACGGCCCTGAAGCTTTCTTT. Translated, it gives CASSLGGGNHGPEAFF.

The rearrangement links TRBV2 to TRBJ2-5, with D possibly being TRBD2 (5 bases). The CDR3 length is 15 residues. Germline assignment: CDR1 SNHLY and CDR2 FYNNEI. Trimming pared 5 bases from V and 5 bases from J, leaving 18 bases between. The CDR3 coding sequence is TGTGCCAGCAGTCCCCGACCACTAGTGGGGGAGACCCAGTACTTC. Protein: CASSPRPLVGETQYF.

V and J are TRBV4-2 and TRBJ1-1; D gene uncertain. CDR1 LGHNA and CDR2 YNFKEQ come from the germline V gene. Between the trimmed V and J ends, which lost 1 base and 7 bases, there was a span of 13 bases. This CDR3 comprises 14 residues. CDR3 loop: CASSQVTEINEAFF. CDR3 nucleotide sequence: TGTGCCAGCAGCCAAGTGACGGAGATCAATGAAGCTTTCTTT.

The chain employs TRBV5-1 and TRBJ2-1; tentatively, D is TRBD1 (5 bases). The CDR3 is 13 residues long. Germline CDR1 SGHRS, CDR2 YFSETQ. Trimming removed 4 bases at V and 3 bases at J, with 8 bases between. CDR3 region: CASSLRVYNEQFF. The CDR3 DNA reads TGCGCCAGCAGCCTCAGGGTCTACAATGAGCAGTTCTTC.

The CDR3 protein is CASSLADEQYF. The CDR3 nucleotides read TGCGCCAGCAGCTTGGCCGACGAGCAGTACTTC. This chain connects TRBV5-1 to TRBJ2-7; no reliable D call. Germline V gives CDR1 SGHRS, CDR2 YFSETQ. CDR3 size: 11 residues. V dropped 0 bases and J dropped 5 bases, with 3 bases sitting between them.

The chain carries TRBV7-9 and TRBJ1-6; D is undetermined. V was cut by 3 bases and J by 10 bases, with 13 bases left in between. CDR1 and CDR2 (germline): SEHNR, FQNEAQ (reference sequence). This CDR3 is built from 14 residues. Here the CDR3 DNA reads TGTGCCAGCAGCTTCGGAGTGGACTACTCACCCCTCCACTTT. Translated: CASSFGVDYSPLHF.

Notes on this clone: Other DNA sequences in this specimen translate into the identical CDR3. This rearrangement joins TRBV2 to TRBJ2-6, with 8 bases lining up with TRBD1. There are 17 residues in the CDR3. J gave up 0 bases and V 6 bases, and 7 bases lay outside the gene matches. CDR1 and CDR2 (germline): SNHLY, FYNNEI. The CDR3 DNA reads TGTGCCAGCAGGGGAGACAGGGGCCTCTCTGGGGCCAACGTCCTGACTTTC. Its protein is CASRGDRGLSGANVLTF.

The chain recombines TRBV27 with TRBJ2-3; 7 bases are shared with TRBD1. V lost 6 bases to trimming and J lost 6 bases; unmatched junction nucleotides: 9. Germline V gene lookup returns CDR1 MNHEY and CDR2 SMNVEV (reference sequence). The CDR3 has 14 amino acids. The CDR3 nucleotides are TGTGCCAGCAGGCCGAACAGGGGAATGGATACGCAGTATTTT. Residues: CASRPNRGMDTQYF.

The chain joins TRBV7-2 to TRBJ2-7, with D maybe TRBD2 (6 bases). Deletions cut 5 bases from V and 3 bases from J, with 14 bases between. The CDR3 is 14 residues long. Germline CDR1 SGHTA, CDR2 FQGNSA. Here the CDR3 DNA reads TGTGCCAGCAGCGGAGTTTTGGGGGGCTACGAGCAGTACTTC. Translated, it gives CASSGVLGGYEQYF.